This T cell receptor (beta chain) was sequenced for a study of cytomegalovirus exposure and HLA in healthy donors. PCR primers comprised 60 Vbeta and 13 Jbeta primers. Assay used: immunoSEQ multiplex PCR; TCRdb lists only in-frame clones, some missing. The sample holds 100,000 to 120,000 clones, over 75% seen once. This CDR3 has 17 amino acids. Germline CDR1 and CDR2: MGHRA and YSYEKL. V was clipped by 0 bases and J by 3 bases; unmatched bases: 8. Regarding this clone: Its antigen is not identified.

Study observations and caveats: Relative to equally common others, HLA-associated TCR beta chains showed greater clonal expansion in a later analysis. TCR beta V- and J-gene trimming, according to a later analysis, was linked to a missense DCLRE1C variant.

Sequencing was carried out using PBMCs. This chain joins TRBV4-1 and TRBJ2-3; TRBD2 agrees at 8 bases. The TCR sequence derives from a man aged 25 to 40 in good health and CMV-seropositive. The CDR3 loop is CASSQDAAGGGTDTQYF. The CDR3 DNA follows: TGCGCCAGCAGCCAAGATGCGGCGGGGGGCGGTACAGATACGCAGTATTTT.